A selection of T cell receptor beta chains follows, all from one sample in a study of shared clonotypes between healthy human individuals. Repertoires were generated with immunoSEQ multiplex PCR, while TCRdb's copy carries only in-frame clones and drops some. The sample carries around 2.5 million clones, under 95% recorded once. The sequencing input was naive CD4+ T cells from PBMCs. All receptors derive from a young man in good health. Some clones in this sample may be carry-over from other donors' samples. Both conserved end residues are part of each CDR3.

v_gene: TRBV10-1; CDR3aa: CASSESPNEQFF
v_gene: TRBV7-8; CDR3aa: CASSLDPVGGEQYF
v_gene: TRBV7-2; CDR3aa: CASKVGQGNSEAFF
v_gene: TRBV6-1; CDR3aa: CASSESGTSYNEQFF
v_gene: TRBV7-2; CDR3aa: CASSLAAGPFEQFF
v_gene: TRBV30; CDR3aa: CAWSGATSEQYF
v_gene: TRBV19; CDR3aa: CASSYPGQGTTDTQYF
v_gene: TRBV27; CDR3aa: CASSRLTTVNNEQFF
v_gene: TRBV28; CDR3aa: CASSLSGQGNIEQFF
v_gene: TRBV2; CDR3aa: CASSGRSEDSPLHF
v_gene: TRBV4-1; CDR3aa: CASSPVGGEQYF
v_gene: TRBV11-2; CDR3aa: CASSLDVLEGSYEQYF
v_gene: TRBV4-1; CDR3aa: CASSGQGSHEQYF
v_gene: TRBV10-2; CDR3aa: CASRGPPAGKDTIYF
v_gene: TRBV9; CDR3aa: CASTGGPIGGELFF
v_gene: TRBV6-5; CDR3aa: CASSYSWGADQPQHF
v_gene: TRBV5-1; CDR3aa: CASSREVLGTQYF
v_gene: TRBV6-5; CDR3aa: CASSYSGARGYTF
v_gene: TRBV15; CDR3aa: CATSREQGGTEAFF
v_gene: TRBV9; CDR3aa: CASSSRGDRGYTF
v_gene: TRBV7-9; CDR3aa: CASSLESDTQYF
v_gene: TRBV6-6; CDR3aa: CASSFADTTTQYF
v_gene: TRBV27; CDR3aa: CASSLLGLSDTDTQYF
v_gene: TRBV7-9; CDR3aa: CASSFVQVGVAFF
v_gene: TRBV5-1; CDR3aa: CASSNRGEYYEQYF
v_gene: TRBV6-6; CDR3aa: CASSRQGTSEQYF
v_gene: TRBV6-6; CDR3aa: CASSPGEAQHF
v_gene: TRBV19; CDR3aa: CASSMGGGTGELFF
v_gene: TRBV7-6; CDR3aa: CASSLVRETQYF
v_gene: TRBV5-1; CDR3aa: CASSLEGGASRETQYF
v_gene: TRBV7-9; CDR3aa: CASSPSGTGGSYEQYF
v_gene: TRBV7-3; CDR3aa: CASSFEGLALGEQYF
v_gene: TRBV30; CDR3aa: CAWSVTRTGGLSGANVLTF
v_gene: TRBV6-5; CDR3aa: CASTATRGDNEQFF
v_gene: TRBV27; CDR3aa: CASSANRGNTEAFF
v_gene: TRBV11-1; CDR3aa: CASRRSGAANYGYTF
v_gene: TRBV4-1; CDR3aa: CASSQSPKATTDTQYF
v_gene: TRBV15; CDR3aa: CATSRAPLREQYF
v_gene: TRBV28; CDR3aa: CASSLAGYEQYF
v_gene: TRBV5-1; CDR3aa: CASSFQSLARNTGELFF
v_gene: TRBV5-4; CDR3aa: CATQAGSSPNEQFF
v_gene: TRBV28; CDR3aa: CASSLGGFYQPQHF
v_gene: TRBV5-5; CDR3aa: CASSLGDWTNGYEQYF
v_gene: TRBV9; CDR3aa: CASSEGASRQDYGYTF
v_gene: TRBV6-1; CDR3aa: CASRGLGTEAFF
v_gene: TRBV4-1; CDR3aa: CASSRAGTRGNEQFF
v_gene: TRBV7-9; CDR3aa: CASRSFRDRGETQYF
v_gene: TRBV2; CDR3aa: CASSGDRGVEETQYF